These T cell receptor beta chains were read from a single sample in a study of response to subunit inactivated influenza vaccine. TCRdb reanalysed the RT-PCR reads using MiXCR and keeps one entry per CDR3 protein. The top ten clones hold around 10% of a sample with 500,000 to 750,000 distinct CDR3 sequences, about 14% of them seen once. The starting material was PBMCs from blood, obtained approximately 12 days after vaccination. The receptors were gathered from a man aged 50 to 59 who received an inactivated influenza vaccine. Each CDR3 is given with its conserved first and last residue. D genes are given only for firm matches. Clone size is not always given. Where it is, it says once, few, many or a class for expanded clones.

j_gene: TRBJ2-3; abundance: few; v_gene: TRBV7-2; d_gene: .; CDR3nt: TGTGCCAGCAGCTTCGCATTGGTAGCAGATACGCAGTATTTT; CDR3aa: CASSFALVADTQYF
j_gene: TRBJ2-7; abundance: many; v_gene: TRBV4-2; d_gene: .; CDR3nt: TGTGCCAGCAGCCAAGAAGGCGGGAAATCCTACGAGCAGTACTTC; CDR3aa: CASSQEGGKSYEQYF
j_gene: TRBJ2-5; abundance: few; v_gene: TRBV7-9; d_gene: .; CDR3nt: TGTGCCAGCAGCCGTGACGGTGGTTTAGAGACCCAGTACTTC; CDR3aa: CASSRDGGLETQYF
j_gene: TRBJ2-7; abundance: .; v_gene: TRBV30; d_gene: .; CDR3nt: TGTGCCTGGGGATCAACACTCAGGGGCGAGCAGTACTTC; CDR3aa: CAWGSTLRGEQYF
j_gene: TRBJ2-4; abundance: .; v_gene: TRBV28; d_gene: .; CDR3nt: TGTGCCAGCAGTCCCGGAGGGTGGGATGTGGCCAAAAACATTCAGTACTTC; CDR3aa: CASSPGGWDVAKNIQYF
j_gene: TRBJ2-3; abundance: .; v_gene: TRBV10-3; d_gene: TRBD2; CDR3nt: TGTGCCATCAGTGCCCTAGCGGGCACAGATACGCAGTATTTT; CDR3aa: CAISALAGTDTQYF
j_gene: TRBJ1-2; abundance: .; v_gene: TRBV4-3; d_gene: .; CDR3nt: TGCGCCAGCAGCCAAGGGGCGTTAACTAACTATGGCTACACCTTC; CDR3aa: CASSQGALTNYGYTF
j_gene: TRBJ2-2; abundance: once; v_gene: TRBV4-3; d_gene: TRBD2; CDR3nt: TGCGCCATCAGCCAAGATCTGGCTAGCGGGGGCGCGAACACCGGGGAGCTGTTTTTT; CDR3aa: CAISQDLASGGANTGELFF
j_gene: TRBJ2-7; abundance: many; v_gene: TRBV5-1; d_gene: TRBD1; CDR3nt: TGCGCCAGCAGCTCGGGACAGCCTGCGGTCGAGCAGTACTTC; CDR3aa: CASSSGQPAVEQYF
j_gene: TRBJ2-1; abundance: many; v_gene: TRBV4-3; d_gene: TRBD2; CDR3nt: TGCGCCAGCAGCCAAGCAGGTCCTAGCGGGAGAATCTTGGTGAACAATGAGCAGTTCTTC; CDR3aa: CASSQAGPSGRILVNNEQFF
j_gene: TRBJ2-1; abundance: .; v_gene: TRBV20-1; d_gene: .; CDR3nt: TGCAGTGCTGGATCGGTTGGCCTCAATGAGCAGTTCTTC; CDR3aa: CSAGSVGLNEQFF
j_gene: TRBJ1-4; abundance: few; v_gene: TRBV6-2/TRBV6-3; d_gene: .; CDR3nt: TGTGCCAGCAGTCTACGACAGGAGCGTGAAAAACTGTTTTTT; CDR3aa: CASSLRQEREKLFF
j_gene: TRBJ2-7; abundance: .; v_gene: TRBV20-1; d_gene: TRBD2; CDR3nt: TGCAGTGCTAGTAGCGGGGGGGCCTACGAGCAGTACTTC; CDR3aa: CSASSGGAYEQYF
j_gene: TRBJ2-7; abundance: many; v_gene: TRBV5-1; d_gene: TRBD1; CDR3nt: TGCGCCAGCAGCTTGGGGACAGGGGCCCACGAGCAGTACTTC; CDR3aa: CASSLGTGAHEQYF
j_gene: TRBJ2-7; abundance: .; v_gene: TRBV28; d_gene: TRBD1; CDR3nt: TGTGCCAGCAGTTTAGTATCCGGGACAGAACCCCACTCCTACGAGCAGTACTTC; CDR3aa: CASSLVSGTEPHSYEQYF
j_gene: TRBJ2-1; abundance: .; v_gene: TRBV20-1; d_gene: .; CDR3nt: TGCAGTGCCTCCGGACCAGTCAATGAGCAGTTCTTC; CDR3aa: CSASGPVNEQFF
j_gene: TRBJ2-3; abundance: .; v_gene: TRBV11-1; d_gene: TRBD2; CDR3nt: TGTGCCAGCAGCAAACCGGGACTAGACTTCCCCAGTAGAGATACGCAGTATTTT; CDR3aa: CASSKPGLDFPSRDTQYF
j_gene: TRBJ2-3; abundance: .; v_gene: TRBV21-1; d_gene: .; CDR3nt: TGTGCCAGCCGGCGGGAACGAACAGATACGCAGTATTTT; CDR3aa: CASRRERTDTQYF
j_gene: TRBJ2-5; abundance: .; v_gene: TRBV4-3; d_gene: .; CDR3nt: TGCGCCAGCAGCCAATACTCTGGGACAGCCCTGGAGGGCCAGTACTTC; CDR3aa: CASSQYSGTALEGQYF
j_gene: TRBJ2-3; abundance: few; v_gene: TRBV5-5; d_gene: TRBD1; CDR3nt: TGTGCCAGCAGCAGAAAAGGGACAGATTTGCTTCAGAGGACGCAGTATTTT; CDR3aa: CASSRKGTDLLQRTQYF
j_gene: TRBJ2-1; abundance: .; v_gene: TRBV11-2; d_gene: TRBD1; CDR3nt: TGTGCCAGCAGCTATACCTCTTTTAGGGGCCACAGGGGGAATAAGCAGTTCTTC; CDR3aa: CASSYTSFRGHRGNKQFF
j_gene: TRBJ1-1; abundance: .; v_gene: TRBV29-1; d_gene: TRBD1; CDR3nt: TGCAGCGGCGGACAGGGTTCGGACACTGAAGCTTTCTTT; CDR3aa: CSGGQGSDTEAFF
j_gene: TRBJ1-1; abundance: few; v_gene: TRBV10-3; d_gene: .; CDR3nt: TGTGCCATCGGGAGCGATATCTCCGGTGAAGCTTTCTTT; CDR3aa: CAIGSDISGEAFF
j_gene: TRBJ2-7; abundance: many; v_gene: TRBV29-1; d_gene: TRBD2; CDR3nt: TGCAGCGTTGAACGCCTAGCGGGAGGAAACGAGCAGTACTTC; CDR3aa: CSVERLAGGNEQYF
j_gene: TRBJ2-1; abundance: .; v_gene: TRBV20-1; d_gene: .; CDR3nt: TGCAGTGCTAGCACCGGGACTTACTACAATGAGCAGTTCTTC; CDR3aa: CSASTGTYYNEQFF
j_gene: TRBJ2-3; abundance: many; v_gene: TRBV29-1; d_gene: TRBD1; CDR3nt: TGCAGCGTGGACAGGCGTAGCACAGATACGCAGTATTTT; CDR3aa: CSVDRRSTDTQYF
j_gene: TRBJ2-1; abundance: many; v_gene: TRBV7-2; d_gene: .; CDR3nt: TGTGCCAGCAGCTTAGGCGTACGTCGGCAGTTCTTC; CDR3aa: CASSLGVRRQFF
j_gene: TRBJ2-1; abundance: many; v_gene: TRBV5-1; d_gene: TRBD1; CDR3nt: TGCGCCAGCAGCTTAACGGGACAGTCAACTGAGCAGTTCTTC; CDR3aa: CASSLTGQSTEQFF
j_gene: TRBJ1-2; abundance: many; v_gene: TRBV5-1; d_gene: .; CDR3nt: TGCGCCAGCAGCGTCACTGGGACTCTGGCCTTCTATGGCTACACCTTC; CDR3aa: CASSVTGTLAFYGYTF
j_gene: TRBJ2-1; abundance: few; v_gene: TRBV7-2; d_gene: TRBD2; CDR3nt: TGTGCCAGCAGCTCTCTCACTAGCGGGACTCATGAGCAGTTCTTC; CDR3aa: CASSSLTSGTHEQFF
j_gene: TRBJ2-7; abundance: .; v_gene: TRBV5-4; d_gene: TRBD1; CDR3nt: TGTGCCAGCAGCGTAGGACAGGGTAAGGGCGAGCAGTACTTC; CDR3aa: CASSVGQGKGEQYF
j_gene: TRBJ1-5; abundance: .; v_gene: TRBV7-6; d_gene: .; CDR3nt: TGTGCCAGCAGCGCAGGCCGTTGGGCGGGGAATAGCAATCAGCCCCAGCATTTT; CDR3aa: CASSAGRWAGNSNQPQHF
j_gene: TRBJ2-1; abundance: few; v_gene: TRBV6-1; d_gene: TRBD2; CDR3nt: TGTGCCAGCAAGGGTAGCGGGGTCGGTGAGCAGTTCTTC; CDR3aa: CASKGSGVGEQFF
j_gene: TRBJ2-1; abundance: few; v_gene: TRBV7-8; d_gene: TRBD2; CDR3nt: TGTGCCAGCAGACCGGGACTAGCGGGAGTTAGGACCTACAATGAGCAGTTCTTC; CDR3aa: CASRPGLAGVRTYNEQFF
j_gene: TRBJ2-1; abundance: few; v_gene: TRBV4-2; d_gene: .; CDR3nt: TGTGCCAGCAGCCAAGATTCGAGCGGCACCTACAATGAGCAGTTCTTC; CDR3aa: CASSQDSSGTYNEQFF
j_gene: TRBJ2-7; abundance: .; v_gene: TRBV20-1; d_gene: TRBD2; CDR3nt: TGCAGTGCTAGAGAGGGAAAGGCTAGCGGTACCTACGAGCAGTACTTC; CDR3aa: CSAREGKASGTYEQYF
j_gene: TRBJ2-3; abundance: .; v_gene: TRBV20-1; d_gene: .; CDR3nt: TGCAGTGCTAGAGATTTAGTCGGGGACGCTAGCACAGATACGCAGTATTTT; CDR3aa: CSARDLVGDASTDTQYF
j_gene: TRBJ1-2; abundance: once; v_gene: TRBV5-1; d_gene: .; CDR3nt: TGCGCCAGCAGCTTGGACAGGGTTATCTATGGCTACACCTTC; CDR3aa: CASSLDRVIYGYTF
j_gene: TRBJ2-1; abundance: few; v_gene: TRBV28; d_gene: .; CDR3nt: TGTGCCAGCAGAATAGACTTCCGCTCCTACAATGAGCAGTTCTTC; CDR3aa: CASRIDFRSYNEQFF
j_gene: TRBJ2-3; abundance: .; v_gene: TRBV11-2; d_gene: .; CDR3nt: TGTGCCAGCAGCCTGACTTCTAGCGCCCGCACAGATACGCAGTATTTT; CDR3aa: CASSLTSSARTDTQYF
j_gene: TRBJ2-3; abundance: few; v_gene: TRBV3-1; d_gene: .; CDR3nt: TGTGCCAGCAGCAAAGGGCCCCTCGGATCCGATACGCAGTATTTT; CDR3aa: CASSKGPLGSDTQYF
j_gene: TRBJ2-1; abundance: few; v_gene: TRBV24-1; d_gene: TRBD2; CDR3nt: TGTGCCACCGGGACTAGCGGCAATGAGCAGTTCTTC; CDR3aa: CATGTSGNEQFF
j_gene: TRBJ2-1; abundance: few; v_gene: TRBV2; d_gene: TRBD2; CDR3nt: TGTGCCAGCAGTGAACTAGCGGGAGCGGATGAGCAGTTCTTC; CDR3aa: CASSELAGADEQFF
j_gene: TRBJ2-7; abundance: .; v_gene: TRBV6-1; d_gene: .; CDR3nt: TGTGCCAGCAGGCGCTTCCCGACAGAATCCTACGAGCAGTACTTC; CDR3aa: CASRRFPTESYEQYF
j_gene: TRBJ2-2; abundance: few; v_gene: TRBV3-1; d_gene: .; CDR3nt: TGTGCCAGCAGTTACTCTGGGATGTCCGGGGAGCTGTTTTTT; CDR3aa: CASSYSGMSGELFF
j_gene: TRBJ2-7; abundance: .; v_gene: TRBV7-9; d_gene: .; CDR3nt: TGTGCCACCCCCCTCCGGGACAACTCCTACGAGCAGTACTTC; CDR3aa: CATPLRDNSYEQYF
j_gene: TRBJ2-1; abundance: .; v_gene: TRBV12-3/TRBV12-4; d_gene: .; CDR3nt: TGTGCCAGCAGTTTGAAGGTTACCGACAATGAGCAGTTCTTC; CDR3aa: CASSLKVTDNEQFF
j_gene: TRBJ2-3; abundance: .; v_gene: TRBV28; d_gene: TRBD2; CDR3nt: TGTGCCAGCAGCCTAAATAGCGGGAGGACGAGCACAGATACGCAGTATTTT; CDR3aa: CASSLNSGRTSTDTQYF
j_gene: TRBJ2-7; abundance: .; v_gene: TRBV7-9; d_gene: .; CDR3nt: TGTGCCAGCAGCTTTAAAGGGGAGCAGTACTTC; CDR3aa: CASSFKGEQYF
j_gene: TRBJ2-7; abundance: .; v_gene: TRBV4-1; d_gene: TRBD1; CDR3nt: TGCGCCAGCAGCCAAGATCGCGGGGACAGGGCTAGATACGAGCAGTACTTC; CDR3aa: CASSQDRGDRARYEQYF
j_gene: TRBJ2-2; abundance: few; v_gene: TRBV12-3/TRBV12-4; d_gene: .; CDR3nt: TGTGCCAGCAAAAGGAGTGACAGGCTGAACACCGGGGAGCTGTTTTTT; CDR3aa: CASKRSDRLNTGELFF
j_gene: TRBJ1-6; abundance: few; v_gene: TRBV3-1; d_gene: .; CDR3nt: TGTGCCAGCAGCTCCCGACAGGCAGGTTCACCCCTCCACTTT; CDR3aa: CASSSRQAGSPLHF
j_gene: TRBJ2-2; abundance: few; v_gene: TRBV6-2/TRBV6-3; d_gene: TRBD2; CDR3nt: TGTGCCAGCAGCAGACTTCCCCCGGGACTAGGGACTCGCACCGGGGAGCTGTTTTTT; CDR3aa: CASSRLPPGLGTRTGELFF
j_gene: TRBJ2-5; abundance: .; v_gene: TRBV6-5; d_gene: .; CDR3nt: TGTGCCAGCAGTAAGAACCAAGAGACCCAGTACTTC; CDR3aa: CASSKNQETQYF
j_gene: TRBJ2-2; abundance: .; v_gene: TRBV12-3/TRBV12-4; d_gene: .; CDR3nt: TGTGCCAGCAGTCGAGGACAGTGGGACGCCGGGGAGCTGTTTTTT; CDR3aa: CASSRGQWDAGELFF
j_gene: TRBJ2-3; abundance: few; v_gene: TRBV20-1; d_gene: .; CDR3nt: TGCAGTGCTTCGAGCAGGGATACGCAGTATTTT; CDR3aa: CSASSRDTQYF
j_gene: TRBJ1-5; abundance: few; v_gene: TRBV5-6; d_gene: .; CDR3nt: TGTGCCAGCAGCCAACTGTCGGGGCAGCCCCAGCATTTT; CDR3aa: CASSQLSGQPQHF
j_gene: TRBJ1-6; abundance: few; v_gene: TRBV28; d_gene: .; CDR3nt: TGTGCCAGCGGTAAGGGGCAGCTTAATTCACCCCTCCACTTT; CDR3aa: CASGKGQLNSPLHF